This T cell receptor (beta chain) was recovered during a study of control samples from healthy donors and cancer patients. The V end was cut by 6 bases, the J end by 4 bases, with 13 bases between. The CDR3 is 13 residues long. Germline CDR1 and CDR2: SQVTM and ANQGSEA. TCRdb keeps only in-frame clones here, not all; method: immunoSEQ multiplex PCR. Among some 160,000 clones listed, just under 95% were seen once. This TCR derives from a woman between 35 and 50 years old in good health. The specimen was blood. V usage is TRBV29-1 and J usage is TRBJ2-4, with D possibly being TRBD1 (5 bases). CDR3 residues: CSVAGQLKNIQYF. The CDR3 coding sequence is TGCAGCGTCGCTGGACAACTTAAAAACATTCAGTACTTC.